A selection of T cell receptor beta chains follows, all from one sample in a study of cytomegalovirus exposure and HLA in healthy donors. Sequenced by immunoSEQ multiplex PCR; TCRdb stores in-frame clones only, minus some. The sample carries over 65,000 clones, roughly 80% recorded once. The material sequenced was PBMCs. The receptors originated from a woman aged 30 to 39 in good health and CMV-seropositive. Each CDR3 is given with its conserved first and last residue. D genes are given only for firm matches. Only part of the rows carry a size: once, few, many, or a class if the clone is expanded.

CDR3aa: CASSPGGLAGAYEQYF; CDR3nt: TGTGCCAGCAGCCCGGGGGGACTAGCGGGAGCCTACGAGCAGTACTTC; abundance: -; v_gene: TRBV5-4; d_gene: TRBD2; j_gene: TRBJ2-7
CDR3aa: CASRKSYSVNEKLFF; CDR3nt: TGTGCCAGCAGGAAATCGTACAGTGTAAATGAAAAACTGTTTTTT; abundance: -; v_gene: TRBV6-5; d_gene: -; j_gene: TRBJ1-4
CDR3aa: CASSISTTGESPLHF; CDR3nt: TGTGCCAGCAGTATTTCGACGACGGGGGAATCACCCCTCCACTTT; abundance: few; v_gene: TRBV2; d_gene: -; j_gene: TRBJ1-6
CDR3aa: CATSGLADFYEQYF; CDR3nt: TGTGCCACTTCGGGACTAGCGGATTTCTACGAGCAGTACTTC; abundance: -; v_gene: TRBV11-2; d_gene: TRBD2; j_gene: TRBJ2-7
CDR3aa: CASSLGGRTGVRNEQYF; CDR3nt: TGTGCCAGCAGCTTAGGGGGCCGGACAGGGGTAAGAAACGAGCAGTACTTC; abundance: -; v_gene: TRBV7-2; d_gene: TRBD1; j_gene: TRBJ2-7
CDR3aa: CASSARGSTDTQYF; CDR3nt: TGTGCCAGCAGTGCAAGGGGCTCCACAGATACGCAGTATTTT; abundance: few; v_gene: TRBV6-4; d_gene: -; j_gene: TRBJ2-3
CDR3aa: CASSPLDRGDYGYTF; CDR3nt: TGTGCCAGCTCACCACTGGACAGGGGCGACTATGGCTACACCTTC; abundance: -; v_gene: TRBV18; d_gene: TRBD1; j_gene: TRBJ1-2
CDR3aa: CASSQDGAGAYEQYF; CDR3nt: TGTGCCAGCAGCCAAGATGGGGCGGGAGCGTACGAGCAGTACTTC; abundance: -; v_gene: TRBV14; d_gene: TRBD2; j_gene: TRBJ2-7
CDR3aa: CASSERQGLLAGGLYEQYF; CDR3nt: TGTGCCAGCAGTGAAAGACAGGGCTTACTAGCGGGAGGATTGTACGAGCAGTACTTC; abundance: -; v_gene: TRBV6-1; d_gene: TRBD2; j_gene: TRBJ2-7
CDR3aa: CASSYFPGLQETQYF; CDR3nt: TGTGCCAGCAGTTACTTCCCGGGACTCCAAGAGACCCAGTACTTC; abundance: -; v_gene: TRBV6-6; d_gene: -; j_gene: TRBJ2-5
CDR3aa: CATSKPSGLSYEQYF; CDR3nt: TGTGCCACCAGCAAACCTAGCGGGCTTTCCTACGAGCAGTACTTC; abundance: -; v_gene: TRBV15; d_gene: TRBD2; j_gene: TRBJ2-7
CDR3aa: CSVEDSETQYF; CDR3nt: TGCAGCGTTGAAGATTCGGAGACCCAGTACTTC; abundance: once; v_gene: TRBV29-1; d_gene: -; j_gene: TRBJ2-5
CDR3aa: CATSSGLAGVAGELFF; CDR3nt: TGTGCCACCAGCAGTGGACTAGCGGGAGTCGCCGGGGAGCTGTTTTTT; abundance: few; v_gene: TRBV15; d_gene: TRBD2; j_gene: TRBJ2-2
CDR3aa: CASSQLPGTRGVDSNQPQHF; CDR3nt: TGTGCCAGCAGCCAACTCCCGGGGACAAGGGGAGTCGATAGCAATCAGCCCCAGCATTTT; abundance: few; v_gene: TRBV4-2; d_gene: -; j_gene: TRBJ1-5
CDR3aa: CASSEFRGQPQHF; CDR3nt: TGTGCCAGCAGTGAATTCAGGGGCCAGCCCCAGCATTTT; abundance: few; v_gene: TRBV25-1; d_gene: -; j_gene: TRBJ1-5
CDR3aa: CASSYGQSSYNEQFF; CDR3nt: TGCGCCAGCAGCTATGGACAGAGCTCCTACAATGAGCAGTTCTTC; abundance: -; v_gene: TRBV5-1; d_gene: -; j_gene: TRBJ2-1
CDR3aa: CASSLDWNSPLHF; CDR3nt: TGTGCCAGCAGCTTGGACTGGAATTCACCCCTCCACTTT; abundance: -; v_gene: TRBV5-6; d_gene: -; j_gene: TRBJ1-6
CDR3aa: CASSDTVYGYTF; CDR3nt: TGTGCCAGCAGTGATACAGTCTATGGCTACACCTTC; abundance: -; v_gene: TRBV25-1; d_gene: -; j_gene: TRBJ1-2
CDR3aa: CAISTPDRGQETQYF; CDR3nt: TGTGCCATCAGCACCCCGGACAGGGGGCAAGAGACCCAGTACTTC; abundance: -; v_gene: TRBV10-3; d_gene: TRBD1; j_gene: TRBJ2-5
CDR3aa: CASSPGGGTEAFF; CDR3nt: TGTGCCAGCAGCCCAGGGGGTGGCACTGAAGCTTTCTTT; abundance: -; v_gene: TRBV7-3; d_gene: TRBD1; j_gene: TRBJ1-1
CDR3aa: CASTPRAGTGGTGELFF; CDR3nt: TGTGCCAGCACGCCCAGAGCAGGGACAGGGGGGACCGGGGAGCTGTTTTTT; abundance: -; v_gene: TRBV28; d_gene: TRBD1; j_gene: TRBJ2-2
CDR3aa: CASSFLGQGVEETQYF; CDR3nt: TGTGCCAGCAGTTTCTTGGGACAGGGGGTGGAAGAGACCCAGTACTTC; abundance: -; v_gene: TRBV25-1; d_gene: TRBD1; j_gene: TRBJ2-5
CDR3aa: CAWSAGLAGGWSTDTQYF; CDR3nt: TGTGCCTGGAGTGCCGGACTAGCGGGAGGTTGGAGCACAGATACGCAGTATTTT; abundance: -; v_gene: TRBV30; d_gene: TRBD2; j_gene: TRBJ2-3
CDR3aa: CASRGGGTLGDTQYF; CDR3nt: TGCGCCAGCCGGGGGGGAGGGACTCTTGGAGATACGCAGTATTTT; abundance: -; v_gene: TRBV5-1; d_gene: TRBD2; j_gene: TRBJ2-3
CDR3aa: CASSVVDSGRSHYNEQFF; CDR3nt: TGTGCCAGCAGCGTAGTTGACAGCGGGAGGTCTCACTACAATGAGCAGTTCTTC; abundance: -; v_gene: TRBV9; d_gene: TRBD2; j_gene: TRBJ2-1
CDR3aa: CASNPLGTPYQETQYF; CDR3nt: TGTGCCAGCAATCCTCTGGGGACACCGTACCAAGAGACCCAGTACTTC; abundance: -; v_gene: TRBV27; d_gene: -; j_gene: TRBJ2-5
CDR3aa: CASSLSGEQFF; CDR3nt: TGTGCCAGCAGTTTGAGCGGTGAGCAGTTCTTC; abundance: -; v_gene: TRBV6-6; d_gene: -; j_gene: TRBJ2-1
CDR3aa: CAWSLLRGRGNEQFF; CDR3nt: TGTGCCTGGAGTCTACTGCGCGGGAGAGGCAATGAGCAGTTCTTC; abundance: -; v_gene: TRBV30; d_gene: TRBD2; j_gene: TRBJ2-1
CDR3aa: CASSLAGGNEQFF; CDR3nt: TGTGCCAGCAGCTTGGCCGGGGGGAATGAGCAGTTCTTC; abundance: -; v_gene: TRBV5-8; d_gene: TRBD2; j_gene: TRBJ2-1
CDR3aa: CASSFRGNSPLHF; CDR3nt: TGTGCCAGCAGTTTCAGGGGTAATTCACCCCTCCACTTT; abundance: -; v_gene: TRBV28; d_gene: -; j_gene: TRBJ1-6
CDR3aa: CASSPGGLQYYEQYF; CDR3nt: TGTGCCAGCAGCCCGGGGGGCCTACAGTACTACGAGCAGTACTTC; abundance: -; v_gene: TRBV7-2; d_gene: -; j_gene: TRBJ2-7
CDR3aa: CAWSGGPLAKNIQYF; CDR3nt: TGTGCCTGGAGCGGGGGACCCCTAGCCAAAAACATTCAGTACTTC; abundance: -; v_gene: TRBV30; d_gene: -; j_gene: TRBJ2-4
CDR3aa: CASSPGTSGRTREEQYF; CDR3nt: TGTGCCAGCAGCCCTGGGACTAGCGGGAGGACAAGGGAAGAGCAGTACTTC; abundance: -; v_gene: TRBV7-9; d_gene: TRBD2; j_gene: TRBJ2-7
CDR3aa: CASSPGTSRSGELFF; CDR3nt: TGTGCCAGCAGCCCCGGGACTTCCCGGTCCGGGGAGCTGTTTTTT; abundance: -; v_gene: TRBV11-3; d_gene: -; j_gene: TRBJ2-2
CDR3aa: CASSCSGVGGQGSPSSYNEQFF; CDR3nt: TGTGCTAGCAGCTGTAGTGGGGTAGGGGGACAGGGCAGCCCGAGCTCCTACAATGAGCAGTTCTTC; abundance: -; v_gene: TRBV7-7; d_gene: TRBD1; j_gene: TRBJ2-1
CDR3aa: CASSLTGAGVNNEQFF; CDR3nt: TGTGCCAGCAGCTTAACTGGAGCGGGAGTTAACAATGAGCAGTTCTTC; abundance: -; v_gene: TRBV7-3; d_gene: TRBD2; j_gene: TRBJ2-1
CDR3aa: CASSPTWTDNEQFF; CDR3nt: TGTGCCAGCAGCCCTACCTGGACTGATAATGAGCAGTTCTTC; abundance: -; v_gene: TRBV7-8; d_gene: -; j_gene: TRBJ2-1
CDR3aa: CASSARVRAPHYGYTF; CDR3nt: TGCGCCAGCAGCGCCAGAGTGAGGGCTCCGCACTATGGCTACACCTTC; abundance: -; v_gene: TRBV5-1; d_gene: -; j_gene: TRBJ1-2
CDR3aa: CASSVTGGDITGELFF; CDR3nt: TGTGCCAGTAGTGTGACAGGGGGGGATATAACCGGGGAGCTGTTTTTT; abundance: -; v_gene: TRBV19; d_gene: TRBD1; j_gene: TRBJ2-2
CDR3aa: CASSYWDTPLDTQYF; CDR3nt: TGTGCCAGCAGTTACTGGGACACCCCCCTCGATACGCAGTATTTT; abundance: few; v_gene: TRBV27; d_gene: -; j_gene: TRBJ2-3
CDR3aa: CASRMTSGRSDTQYF; CDR3nt: TGCGCCAGCAGGATGACTAGCGGGAGGAGTGATACGCAGTATTTT; abundance: few; v_gene: TRBV5-1; d_gene: TRBD2; j_gene: TRBJ2-3
CDR3aa: CASSVVGGLTYNEQFF; CDR3nt: TGTGCCAGCAGCGTAGTGGGCGGGCTCACCTACAATGAGCAGTTCTTC; abundance: -; v_gene: TRBV9; d_gene: -; j_gene: TRBJ2-1